The clone carrying this T cell receptor beta chain was seen just once. Its antigen is undetermined. Researchers ran the PCR with 60 Vbeta and 13 Jbeta primers. The table came from immunoSEQ multiplex PCR; TCRdb's copy has only in-frame clones and leaves some out. The table lists 200,000 to 300,000 clones, 80% to 90% of them singletons. This sample was included in a study of cytomegalovirus exposure and HLA in healthy donors. Findings and caveats of the study: Cytomegalovirus association was assigned to 170 or so TCR beta chains.

Germline V gene data show CDR1 as SEHNR and CDR2 as FQNEAQ (reference sequence). Trimming took 5 bases from V and 2 from J; bases not matched to a gene: 5. The CDR3 sequence is 14 residues long. Sequencing used PBMCs. J is TRBJ2-7 and V is TRBV7-9; 8 bases line up with TRBD1. This clonotype was sampled from a woman aged 40 to 55 in good health and CMV-seropositive. CDR3 in amino acids: CASSPTGATYEQYF. The CDR3 DNA is TGTGCCAGCAGCCCGACAGGGGCTACCTACGAGCAGTACTTC. Complete variable domain (other parts from reference TRBV7-9 and TRBJ2-7): DTGVSQNPRHKITKRGQNVTFRCDPISEHNRLYWYRQTLGQGPEFLTYFQNEAQLEKSRLLSDRFSAERPKGSFSTLEIQRTEQGDSAMYLCASSPTGATYEQYFGPGTRLTVT.